These T cell receptor beta chains were read from a single sample in a study of T cell responses to AZD1222 COVID-19 vaccine. Produced via immunoSEQ multiplex PCR; TCRdb's table is partial and in-frame only. Among 150,000 or so clones listed, approximately 90% were seen once. The material was peripheral blood, obtained on day 0 of AZD1222 vaccination. These receptors were obtained from an adult in good health. CDR3s include the opening cysteine and the closing phenylalanine or tryptophan. Each record gives: CDR3 protein, CDR3 DNA, clone size, D gene, V gene, J gene. A D gene is named only where the DNA matches it firmly. Expanded clones are given a class, and other clones once, few, many or no size at all.

CDR3 protein: CSVDRGEGTEAFF
CDR3 DNA: TGCAGCGTTGACAGGGGCGAGGGCACTGAAGCTTTCTTT
clone size: -
D gene: -
V gene: TRBV29-1
J gene: TRBJ1-1

CDR3 protein: CATSDPYRVPYEQYF
CDR3 DNA: TGTGCCACCAGTGATCCCTACCGGGTTCCCTACGAGCAGTACTTC
clone size: -
D gene: -
V gene: TRBV24-1
J gene: TRBJ2-7

CDR3 protein: CASRGRRGLNTGELFF
CDR3 DNA: TGTGCCAGTAGGGGGCGTCGGGGCCTCAACACCGGGGAGCTGTTTTTT
clone size: once
D gene: -
V gene: TRBV19
J gene: TRBJ2-2

CDR3 protein: CASRPETGPGANVLTF
CDR3 DNA: TGTGCCAGTAGGCCCGAGACAGGGCCTGGGGCCAACGTCCTGACTTTC
clone size: -
D gene: TRBD1
V gene: TRBV19
J gene: TRBJ2-6

CDR3 protein: CASSRGGDRATDTQYF
CDR3 DNA: TGCGCCAGCAGCCGTGGTGGGGACAGGGCCACAGATACGCAGTATTTT
clone size: -
D gene: TRBD1
V gene: TRBV4-1
J gene: TRBJ2-3

CDR3 protein: CASRFDSSNQPQHF
CDR3 DNA: TGTGCAAGTCGCTTTGACAGCAGCAATCAGCCCCAGCATTTT
clone size: once
D gene: -
V gene: TRBV12-2
J gene: TRBJ1-5

CDR3 protein: CASSFPGQPQHF
CDR3 DNA: TGTGCCAGCAGTTTCCCCGGTCAGCCCCAGCATTTT
clone size: few
D gene: -
V gene: TRBV28
J gene: TRBJ1-5

CDR3 protein: CASSRDSLNQPQHF
CDR3 DNA: TGTGCCAGCAGCCGGGACAGCCTCAATCAGCCCCAGCATTTT
clone size: -
D gene: TRBD1
V gene: TRBV6-5
J gene: TRBJ1-5

CDR3 protein: CASRRPFRRGRGDTQYF
CDR3 DNA: TGTGCCAGCAGAAGACCCTTCAGGCGGGGCCGGGGAGATACGCAGTATTTT
clone size: -
D gene: -
V gene: TRBV11-2
J gene: TRBJ2-3

CDR3 protein: CASSTSRTGAREQFF
CDR3 DNA: TGTGCCAGTAGTACCTCCCGGACAGGGGCAAGGGAGCAGTTCTTC
clone size: few
D gene: TRBD1
V gene: TRBV19
J gene: TRBJ2-1

CDR3 protein: CASRLQGGADTQYF
CDR3 DNA: TGTGCCAGCAGACTACAGGGGGGAGCAGATACGCAGTATTTT
clone size: once
D gene: TRBD1
V gene: TRBV6-5
J gene: TRBJ2-3

CDR3 protein: CASRRQGGPYGYTF
CDR3 DNA: TGTGCCAGCAGAAGGCAGGGGGGGCCCTATGGCTACACCTTC
clone size: -
D gene: TRBD1
V gene: TRBV6-5
J gene: TRBJ1-2

CDR3 protein: CASSLMGERFRETQYF
CDR3 DNA: TGTGCCAGCAGCTTAATGGGGGAGCGATTTCGAGAGACCCAGTACTTC
clone size: -
D gene: -
V gene: TRBV7-6
J gene: TRBJ2-5

CDR3 protein: CASSPAGTEFEQFF
CDR3 DNA: TGTGCCAGCTCACCAGCCGGGACAGAGTTTGAGCAGTTCTTC
clone size: -
D gene: TRBD1
V gene: TRBV18
J gene: TRBJ2-1

CDR3 protein: CASSFVDYGYTF
CDR3 DNA: TGTGCCAGCAGCTTTGTGGACTATGGCTACACCTTC
clone size: -
D gene: -
V gene: TRBV7-9
J gene: TRBJ1-2

CDR3 protein: CASSEGTSGGTDTQYF
CDR3 DNA: TGTGCCAGCAGTGAAGGGACTAGCGGGGGCACAGATACGCAGTATTTT
clone size: -
D gene: TRBD2
V gene: TRBV6-4
J gene: TRBJ2-3

CDR3 protein: CASSLSAGNQPQHF
CDR3 DNA: TGTGCCAGCAGCTTGAGCGCAGGGAATCAGCCCCAGCATTTT
clone size: -
D gene: -
V gene: TRBV5-6
J gene: TRBJ1-5

CDR3 protein: CASSGAGGDTQYF
CDR3 DNA: TGCGCCAGCAGCGGGGCAGGGGGCGATACGCAGTATTTT
clone size: once
D gene: TRBD1
V gene: TRBV5-1
J gene: TRBJ2-3

CDR3 protein: CASRTGDQPQHF
CDR3 DNA: TGTGCCAGCAGGACAGGGGATCAGCCCCAGCATTTT
clone size: few
D gene: TRBD1
V gene: TRBV28
J gene: TRBJ1-5

CDR3 protein: CASSGGNEQFF
CDR3 DNA: TGTGCCAGCAGCGGGGGGAATGAGCAGTTCTTC
clone size: -
D gene: TRBD2
V gene: TRBV12-3/TRBV12-4
J gene: TRBJ2-1

CDR3 protein: CASRDRAHEQYF
CDR3 DNA: TGTGCCAGCCGGGACAGGGCACACGAGCAGTACTTC
clone size: -
D gene: TRBD1
V gene: TRBV19
J gene: TRBJ2-7

CDR3 protein: CASSPQGRTGAYEQYF
CDR3 DNA: TGTGCCAGCAGTCCCCAGGGAAGGACAGGGGCGTACGAGCAGTACTTC
clone size: -
D gene: TRBD1
V gene: TRBV27
J gene: TRBJ2-7

CDR3 protein: CASSLTFMSPLHF
CDR3 DNA: TGTGCCAGCAGTCTGACCTTCATGTCACCCCTCCACTTT
clone size: -
D gene: -
V gene: TRBV6-5
J gene: TRBJ1-6

CDR3 protein: CASAGSGGLPGELFF
CDR3 DNA: TGTGCCAGCGCGGGTAGCGGGGGGCTCCCCGGGGAGCTGTTTTTT
clone size: once
D gene: TRBD2
V gene: TRBV2
J gene: TRBJ2-2

CDR3 protein: CASSSQGLANYGYTF
CDR3 DNA: TGCGCCAGCAGCTCCCAAGGGCTCGCTAACTATGGCTACACCTTC
clone size: -
D gene: -
V gene: TRBV5-1
J gene: TRBJ1-2

CDR3 protein: CASSTAMNTEAFF
CDR3 DNA: TGTGCCAGCAGTACAGCGATGAACACTGAAGCTTTCTTT
clone size: -
D gene: -
V gene: TRBV27
J gene: TRBJ1-1

CDR3 protein: CASSHRGSDTQYF
CDR3 DNA: TGTGCCAGCAGCCACAGGGGTTCAGATACGCAGTATTTT
clone size: -
D gene: -
V gene: TRBV3-1/TRBV3-2
J gene: TRBJ2-3

CDR3 protein: CASKGLGADGYTF
CDR3 DNA: TGTGCCAGCAAGGGACTTGGCGCTGATGGCTACACCTTC
clone size: -
D gene: -
V gene: TRBV28
J gene: TRBJ1-2

CDR3 protein: CASSSGYGYTF
CDR3 DNA: TGTGCCAGCAGCTCAGGCTATGGCTACACCTTC
clone size: -
D gene: -
V gene: TRBV5-4
J gene: TRBJ1-2

CDR3 protein: CASSSPGTGGYEQYF
CDR3 DNA: TGTGCCAGCAGCTCTCCCGGGACAGGGGGTTACGAGCAGTACTTC
clone size: -
D gene: TRBD1
V gene: TRBV7-6
J gene: TRBJ2-7

CDR3 protein: CASSFNQGSPYGYTF
CDR3 DNA: TGTGCCAGCAGCTTCAACCAGGGATCCCCCTATGGCTACACCTTC
clone size: -
D gene: -
V gene: TRBV5-6
J gene: TRBJ1-2

CDR3 protein: CSAKRNTEAFF
CDR3 DNA: TGCAGTGCTAAGAGGAACACTGAAGCTTTCTTT
clone size: -
D gene: -
V gene: TRBV20-1
J gene: TRBJ1-1

CDR3 protein: CASSPGLARGDEQFF
CDR3 DNA: TGTGCCAGCAGCCCGGGACTAGCTCGGGGCGATGAGCAGTTCTTC
clone size: -
D gene: TRBD2
V gene: TRBV7-9
J gene: TRBJ2-1

CDR3 protein: CASSFAGQSSYSGNTIYF
CDR3 DNA: TGTGCCAGTAGTTTCGCTGGGCAGTCTTCTTACTCTGGAAACACCATATATTTT
clone size: -
D gene: -
V gene: TRBV19
J gene: TRBJ1-3

CDR3 protein: CASSPMEPGQFSGYTF
CDR3 DNA: TGTGCCAGCTCACCGATGGAACCGGGACAATTTTCTGGCTACACCTTC
clone size: once
D gene: -
V gene: TRBV18
J gene: TRBJ1-2

CDR3 protein: CAWTVGASGNTIYF
CDR3 DNA: TGTGCCTGGACCGTTGGGGCATCCGGAAACACCATATATTTT
clone size: -
D gene: -
V gene: TRBV30
J gene: TRBJ1-3

CDR3 protein: CASSVVSRGDNEQFF
CDR3 DNA: TGTGCCAGCAGCGTAGTGAGCAGGGGGGACAATGAGCAGTTCTTC
clone size: -
D gene: -
V gene: TRBV9
J gene: TRBJ2-1

CDR3 protein: CASSQGLAGPLSTDTQYF
CDR3 DNA: TGTGCCAGCAGTCAGGGACTAGCGGGGCCTCTCAGCACAGATACGCAGTATTTT
clone size: -
D gene: TRBD2
V gene: TRBV25-1
J gene: TRBJ2-3

CDR3 protein: CASRAGQGSNQPQHF
CDR3 DNA: TGTGCCAGCAGAGCCGGACAGGGAAGCAATCAGCCCCAGCATTTT
clone size: -
D gene: TRBD1
V gene: TRBV2
J gene: TRBJ1-5

CDR3 protein: CASSLVGVPLAGELFF
CDR3 DNA: TGTGCCAGCAGCTTGGTCGGGGTACCCCTAGCCGGGGAGCTGTTTTTT
clone size: -
D gene: -
V gene: TRBV5-5
J gene: TRBJ2-2

CDR3 protein: CASSSLFEQYF
CDR3 DNA: TGTGCCAGCAGCTCCCTTTTCGAGCAGTACTTC
clone size: -
D gene: -
V gene: TRBV6-5
J gene: TRBJ2-7

CDR3 protein: CSPSYTDTQYF
CDR3 DNA: TGCAGCCCGAGTTACACAGATACGCAGTATTTT
clone size: once
D gene: -
V gene: TRBV20-1
J gene: TRBJ2-3

CDR3 protein: CATSSYRFGQETQYF
CDR3 DNA: TGTGCCACCAGTAGTTACAGGTTCGGCCAAGAGACCCAGTACTTC
clone size: -
D gene: -
V gene: TRBV24-1
J gene: TRBJ2-5

CDR3 protein: CASSLGSGRANYGYTF
CDR3 DNA: TGTGCCAGCAGCTTGGGATCAGGGCGCGCTAACTATGGCTACACCTTC
clone size: -
D gene: -
V gene: TRBV5-8
J gene: TRBJ1-2

CDR3 protein: CAISDRPGELFF
CDR3 DNA: TGTGCCATCAGTGATCGTCCCGGGGAGCTGTTTTTT
clone size: -
D gene: -
V gene: TRBV10-3
J gene: TRBJ2-2

CDR3 protein: CASSLMGELFF
CDR3 DNA: TGTGCCAGCAGCTTGATGGGGGAGCTGTTTTTT
clone size: -
D gene: -
V gene: TRBV11-3
J gene: TRBJ2-2

CDR3 protein: CSASSGQVFGNTIYF
CDR3 DNA: TGCAGTGCTAGTTCAGGACAGGTCTTTGGAAACACCATATATTTT
clone size: -
D gene: TRBD1
V gene: TRBV20-1
J gene: TRBJ1-3

CDR3 protein: CASSQLSGNYNEQFF
CDR3 DNA: TGTGCCAGCAGCCAACTCTCCGGGAACTACAATGAGCAGTTCTTC
clone size: -
D gene: -
V gene: TRBV7-8
J gene: TRBJ2-1

CDR3 protein: CASSVGLQGNVLTF
CDR3 DNA: TGTGCCAGCAGCGTAGGTCTCCAGGGGAACGTCCTGACTTTC
clone size: -
D gene: -
V gene: TRBV9
J gene: TRBJ2-6

CDR3 protein: CASKPIERGDNEQFF
CDR3 DNA: TGCGCCAGCAAACCCATCGAACGGGGAGACAATGAGCAGTTCTTC
clone size: -
D gene: -
V gene: TRBV5-1
J gene: TRBJ2-1

CDR3 protein: CASSYARYARAFF
CDR3 DNA: TGTGCCAGCAGTTACGCCCGGTACGCAAGAGCTTTCTTT
clone size: -
D gene: -
V gene: TRBV6-5
J gene: TRBJ1-1

CDR3 protein: CASSRDRNQPQHF
CDR3 DNA: TGTGCCAGCAGTCGGGACAGGAATCAGCCCCAGCATTTT
clone size: -
D gene: TRBD1
V gene: TRBV6-5
J gene: TRBJ1-5

CDR3 protein: CASSTAPGNTIYF
CDR3 DNA: TGTGCCAGCAGCACCGCCCCTGGAAACACCATATATTTT
clone size: -
D gene: -
V gene: TRBV27
J gene: TRBJ1-3

CDR3 protein: CASSIDPGGLGNEQFF
CDR3 DNA: TGTGCCAGTAGTATAGATCCGGGGGGCTTGGGGAATGAGCAGTTCTTC
clone size: -
D gene: -
V gene: TRBV19
J gene: TRBJ2-1

CDR3 protein: CASSFGTYEQYF
CDR3 DNA: TGTGCCAGCAGTTTCGGGACATACGAGCAGTACTTC
clone size: -
D gene: -
V gene: TRBV28
J gene: TRBJ2-7

CDR3 protein: CASSWNLRLPGTEAFF
CDR3 DNA: TGCGCCAGCAGCTGGAACCTCAGACTACCGGGCACTGAAGCTTTCTTT
clone size: -
D gene: -
V gene: TRBV5-1
J gene: TRBJ1-1